This T cell receptor beta chain was documented in a study of T cell responses to AZD1222 COVID-19 vaccine. As for the study in general: Pooled together were second doses at about 4 or about 12 weeks.

The study's findings and limits: Most donors were white British and more were female, and clonal diversity was possibly underestimated. CD4 TCRs associated with vaccination spanned spike, dominating at 160-218 and 743-854. Once two AZD1222 doses were given, Spike-specific TCR breadth and depth went up.

TCRdb's table, derived via immunoSEQ multiplex PCR, lists solely in-frame clones and lacks some. The repertoire holds about 150,000 clones, with 90% as singletons. As regards this clone: Antigen unknown.

The ends were cut back, 1 base at V and 4 bases at J, with 9 bases in the middle. The CDR3 length is 14 residues. Germline V gives CDR1 SEHNR, CDR2 FQNEAQ (reference sequence). This clonotype originated in an adult in good health. This material consisted of peripheral blood, taken on day 0 of AZD1222 vaccination. The chain employs TRBV7-9 and TRBJ2-3, with D possibly TRBD2 on 5 matching bases. The CDR3, as DNA: TGTGCCAGCAGCTTAGGGGAGTGGGCAGATACGCAGTATTTT. Amino acids: CASSLGEWADTQYF.